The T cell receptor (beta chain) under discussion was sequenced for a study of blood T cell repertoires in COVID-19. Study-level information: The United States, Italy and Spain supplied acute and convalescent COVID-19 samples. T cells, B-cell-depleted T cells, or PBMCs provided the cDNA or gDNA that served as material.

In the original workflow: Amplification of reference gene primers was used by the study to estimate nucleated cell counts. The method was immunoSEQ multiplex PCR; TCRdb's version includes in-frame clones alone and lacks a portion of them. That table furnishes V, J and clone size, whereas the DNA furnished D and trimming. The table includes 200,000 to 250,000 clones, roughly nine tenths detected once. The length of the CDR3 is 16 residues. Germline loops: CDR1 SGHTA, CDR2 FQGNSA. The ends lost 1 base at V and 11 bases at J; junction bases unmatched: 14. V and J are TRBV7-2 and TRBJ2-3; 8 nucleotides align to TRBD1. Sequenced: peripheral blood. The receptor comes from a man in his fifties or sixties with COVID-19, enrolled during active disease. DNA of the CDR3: TGTGCCAGCAGCTTAGGAAGGAGGCAGGGGGCGCAGAAGCAGTATTTT. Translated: CASSLGRRQGAQKQYF.